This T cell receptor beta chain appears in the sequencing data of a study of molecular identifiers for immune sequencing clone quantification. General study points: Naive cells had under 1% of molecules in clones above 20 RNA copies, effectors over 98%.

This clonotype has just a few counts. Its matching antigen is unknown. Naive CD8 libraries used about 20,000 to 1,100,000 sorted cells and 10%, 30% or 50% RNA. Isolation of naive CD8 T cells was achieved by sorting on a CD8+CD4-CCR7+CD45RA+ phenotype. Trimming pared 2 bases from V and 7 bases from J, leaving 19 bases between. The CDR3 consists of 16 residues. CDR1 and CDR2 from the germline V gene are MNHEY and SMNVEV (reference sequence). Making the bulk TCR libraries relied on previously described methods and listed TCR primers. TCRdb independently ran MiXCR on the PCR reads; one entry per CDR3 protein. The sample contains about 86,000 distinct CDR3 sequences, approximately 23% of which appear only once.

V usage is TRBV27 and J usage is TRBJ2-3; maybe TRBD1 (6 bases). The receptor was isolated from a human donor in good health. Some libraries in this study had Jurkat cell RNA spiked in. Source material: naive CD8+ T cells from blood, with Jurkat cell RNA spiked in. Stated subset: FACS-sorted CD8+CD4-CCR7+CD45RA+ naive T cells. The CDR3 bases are TGTGCCAGCAGTTTAGTGGGACATGGGATATCCCATACGCAGTATTTT. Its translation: CASSLVGHGISHTQYF.